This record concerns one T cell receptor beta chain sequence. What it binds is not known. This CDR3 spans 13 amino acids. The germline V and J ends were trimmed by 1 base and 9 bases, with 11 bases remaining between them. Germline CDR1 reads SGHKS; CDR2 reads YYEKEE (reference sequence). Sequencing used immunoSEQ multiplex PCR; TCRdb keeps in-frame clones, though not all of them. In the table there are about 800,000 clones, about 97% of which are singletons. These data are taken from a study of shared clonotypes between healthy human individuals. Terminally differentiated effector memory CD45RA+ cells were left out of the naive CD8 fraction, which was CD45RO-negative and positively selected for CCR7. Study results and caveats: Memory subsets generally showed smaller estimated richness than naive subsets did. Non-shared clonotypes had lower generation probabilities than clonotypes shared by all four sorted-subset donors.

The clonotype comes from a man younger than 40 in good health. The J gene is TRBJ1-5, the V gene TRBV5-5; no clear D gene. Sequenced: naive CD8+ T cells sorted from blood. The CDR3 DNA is TGTGCCAGCAGCTTGAGTTCCGAAACGCCCCAGCATTTT. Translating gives CASSLSSETPQHF.